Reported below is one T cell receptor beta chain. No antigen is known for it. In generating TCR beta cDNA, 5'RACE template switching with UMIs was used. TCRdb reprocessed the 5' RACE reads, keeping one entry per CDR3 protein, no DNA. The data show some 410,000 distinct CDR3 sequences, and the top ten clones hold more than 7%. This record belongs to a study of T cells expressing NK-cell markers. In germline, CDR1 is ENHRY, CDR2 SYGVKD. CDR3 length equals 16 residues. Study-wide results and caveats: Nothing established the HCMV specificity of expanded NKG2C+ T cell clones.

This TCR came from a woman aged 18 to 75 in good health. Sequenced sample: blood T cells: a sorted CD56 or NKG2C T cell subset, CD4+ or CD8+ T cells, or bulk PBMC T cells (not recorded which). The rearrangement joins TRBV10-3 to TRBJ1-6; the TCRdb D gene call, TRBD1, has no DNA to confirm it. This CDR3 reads CAISESGQGALSPLHF.